Each of the 12 T cell receptor beta chains below was sequenced from the same sample in a study of blood T cell repertoires in COVID-19. Here immunoSEQ multiplex PCR was the method, and the copy in TCRdb shows in-frame clones only, minus some. The repertoire includes some 50,000 clones, roughly 89% of them detected once, and more than 1.5% sits in the top ten. The specimen sequenced was peripheral blood. All receptors come from a man aged 45 to 65 with acute or convalescent COVID-19.

The chain joins TRBV21-1 to TRBJ1-6; the DNA was not used to check the table's D call, TRBD1. TRBV21-1 has pseudogene status. The CDR3 runs to 15 residues. CDR3: CASSNGTGEHSPLHF. CDR3 nucleotides: TGTGCCAGCAGCAACGGGACAGGGGAACATTCACCCCTCCACTTT.

As DNA, the CDR3 is TGTGCCAGCAGCGCCACCGACAGGGGATCACCCCTCCACTTT. Translating it yields CASSATDRGSPLHF. The V and J genes are TRBV9 and TRBJ1-6, with 8 bases that match TRBD1. The CDR3 spans 14 residues. Losses at the gene ends were 3 bases for V and 10 bases for J; bases not matched to a gene: 6. CDR1 is SGDLS, CDR2 YYNGEE, per germline.

The chain couples TRBV19 to TRBJ2-3; 9 bases match TRBD2. Germline V gives CDR1 LNHDA, CDR2 SQIVND (reference sequence). The CDR3 runs to 15 residues. V shed 1 base and J 2 bases; nucleotides not matched to a gene: 1. CDR3 protein: CASSIGGRATDTQYF. For the CDR3, the DNA is TGTGCCAGTAGTATAGGCGGGAGGGCCACAGATACGCAGTATTTT.

This clone was observed a handful of times. The rearrangement links TRBV4-3 to TRBJ1-6; D unresolved. The V and J ends lost 0 bases and 8 bases respectively, with 8 bases between them. CDR3 length equals 14 residues. Germline V gene sequence: CDR1 LGHNA, CDR2 YSLEER. In nucleotides, the CDR3 is TGCGCCAGCAGCCAAGATCGAGGGTATTCACCCCTCCACTTT. The encoded protein is CASSQDRGYSPLHF.

The chain uses TRBV11-2 and TRBJ2-3; 11 nucleotides match TRBD2. Germline V gene lookup returns CDR1 SGHAT and CDR2 FQNNGV. Germline trimming cut 4 bases from V and 2 bases from J; bases unmatched to any gene: 14. This CDR3 spans 19 amino acids. CDR3 in amino acids: CASSSGELAGEGPTDTQYF. Here the CDR3 DNA reads TGTGCCAGCAGCTCAGGGGAACTAGCGGGAGAGGGCCCCACAGATACGCAGTATTTT.

This sequence joins TRBV21-1 and TRBJ2-7; TRBD1, the D gene given by the table, was not confirmed from the DNA. TRBV21-1 is termed a pseudogene. The CDR3 has 11 residues. Here the CDR3 reads CASRACNEQYF. In nucleotides, the CDR3 is TGTGCCAGCAGGGCTTGCAACGAGCAGTACTTC.

This clone came up once. The rearrangement uses TRBV5-1 and TRBJ1-6; D ambiguous. V lost 3 bases and J lost 7, with 11 bases in between. The CDR3 length is 14 residues. Germline V gene sequence: CDR1 SGHRS, CDR2 YFSETQ. CDR3 loop: CASSSTEYNSPLHF. The CDR3 DNA reads as TGCGCCAGCAGCTCCACAGAGTACAATTCACCCCTCCACTTT.

The chain carries TRBV5-1 and TRBJ2-7, with D tentatively TRBD1 (6 bases). Trimming took 3 bases from V and 2 from J, leaving 12 bases between them. This CDR3 has 14 amino acids. Per germline, CDR1 SGHRS and CDR2 YFSETQ. CDR3 in amino acids: CASSSDRITYEQYF. CDR3 DNA: TGCGCCAGCAGCTCGGACAGAATCACCTACGAGCAGTACTTC.

This rearrangement joins TRBV11-2 to TRBJ1-3; D is unclear. CDR3 size: 14 residues. CDR1 is SGHAT and CDR2 is FQNNGV in the germline V gene. Trimming took 5 bases from V and 0 from J, leaving 8 bases between them. CDR3 sequence reads: CASSLQPSGNTIYF. The CDR3 coding sequence is TGTGCCAGCAGCCTACAGCCCTCTGGAAACACCATATATTTT.

The chain uses TRBV7-2 and TRBJ1-4; a possible D gene is TRBD1 (5 bases). The length of the CDR3 is 14 residues. Looked up from germline, CDR1 is SGHTA and CDR2 is FQGNSA. V was pared by 6 bases and J by 1 base, with 9 bases between. CDR3 in amino acids: CASRRTGTNEKLFF. Written as DNA, the CDR3 is TGTGCCAGCAGACGCACAGGAACTAATGAAAAACTGTTTTTT.

The rearrangement joins TRBV13 to TRBJ2-7; the D gene is possibly TRBD2 (6 bases). From germline, CDR1 is PRHDT and CDR2 FYEKMQ (reference sequence). Trimming left V 1 base short and J 1 base short, with 11 bases between. This CDR3 spans 15 amino acids. Here the CDR3 DNA reads TGTGCCAGCAGCTTAGCCCGGGAGTCATCCTACGAGCAGTACTTC. Amino acid sequence: CASSLARESSYEQYF.

The chain links TRBV4-1 to TRBJ2-4; D is perhaps TRBD2 (5 bases). The germline V gene encodes CDR1 MGHRA and CDR2 YSYEKL. This CDR3 region has 12 residues. The V end lost 4 bases, the J end lost 8 bases, and 9 bases lay between the germline ends. For the CDR3, the DNA is TGCGCCAGCAGCCGCCCGAGGGACATTCAGTACTTC. Its translation is CASSRPRDIQYF.